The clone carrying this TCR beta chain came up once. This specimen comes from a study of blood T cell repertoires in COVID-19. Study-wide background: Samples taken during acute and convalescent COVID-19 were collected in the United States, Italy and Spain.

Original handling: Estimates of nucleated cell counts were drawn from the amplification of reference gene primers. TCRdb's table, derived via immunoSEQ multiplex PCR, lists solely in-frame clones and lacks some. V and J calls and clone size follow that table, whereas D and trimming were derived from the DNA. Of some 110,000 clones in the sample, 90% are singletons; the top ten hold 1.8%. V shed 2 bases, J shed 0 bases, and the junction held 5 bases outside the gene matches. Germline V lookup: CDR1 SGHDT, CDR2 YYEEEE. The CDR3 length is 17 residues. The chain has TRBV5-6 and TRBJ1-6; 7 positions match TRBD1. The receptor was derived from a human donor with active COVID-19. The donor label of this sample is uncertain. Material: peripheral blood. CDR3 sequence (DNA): TGTGCCAGCAGCTTAGGACAGGTTAGCTCCTATAATTCACCCCTCCACTTT. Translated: CASSLGQVSSYNSPLHF.